A selection of T cell receptor beta chains follows, all from one sample in a study of blood T cell repertoires in COVID-19. Sequencing was performed with immunoSEQ multiplex PCR; in TCRdb, only in-frame clones are kept and a portion is missing. The sample comprises 200,000 to 300,000 clones, about 89% of which are singletons, and roughly 3.7% rests with the top ten. Input material: PBMCs or T cells enriched from blood (not recorded which). The receptors stem from a woman in her twenties or thirties who had recovered from COVID-19. Both conserved end residues are part of each CDR3. The order of the fields is V gene, CDR3 length, J gene, CDR3 protein.

>TRBV3-1/TRBV3-2|16|TRBJ2-2
CASSLGRGLDTGELFF
>TRBV30|14|TRBJ1-6
CAWSVQGVSSPLHF
>TRBV5-8|15|TRBJ1-2
CASSPAVAGHYGYTF
>TRBV7-7|17|TRBJ2-2
CASSFGGGTSNTGELFF
>TRBV2|14|TRBJ2-1
CASNQEGSYNEQFF
>TRBV28|15|TRBJ2-1
CASSFLGSGEVEQFF
>TRBV28|14|TRBJ2-7
CASTPRDSPYEQYF
>TRBV28|13|TRBJ1-2
CASSLSRGAGYTF
>TRBV4-2|15|TRBJ2-2
CASSQITRDTGELFF
>TRBV9|16|TRBJ2-1
CASGGLAGVGGAEQFF
>TRBV28|15|TRBJ2-7
CASSLNQGGAYEQYF
>TRBV19|15|TRBJ1-5
CASHVAVTSNQPQHF
>TRBV27|16|TRBJ1-4
CASSLSIIERNEKLFF
>TRBV30|13|TRBJ1-5
CAWSAGHNQPQHF
>TRBV7-9|15|TRBJ2-2
CASSLNYRDTGELFF
>TRBV19|16|TRBJ2-7
CASSIGTSGRAHEQYF
>TRBV4-3|13|TRBJ1-1
CASSKRGLVEAFF
>TRBV4-3|16|TRBJ2-2
CASSQDPGGMAGELFF
>TRBV28|16|TRBJ1-4
CASRLEADRKREKLFF
>TRBV15|15|TRBJ2-5
CATSRGQGRGETQYF
>TRBV3-1/TRBV3-2|14|TRBJ1-1
CASIRTGVNTEAFF
>TRBV5-4|14|TRBJ1-1
CASKVGARGTEAFF